A selection of T cell receptor beta chains follows, all from one sample in a study of a mutant IDH1 vaccine in newly diagnosed glioma. These receptors are not linked to any known antigen. The repertoire was sequenced with immunoSEQ multiplex PCR; TCRdb's copy has only in-frame clones and lacks some. The top ten clones hold 1.5% of a sample with about 41,000 clones, 80% to 90% of them seen once. Specimen: PBMCs, collected from a glioma patient whose treatment included an IDH1 peptide vaccine. The receptors originated from a man in his forties with glioma. The CDR3 runs from the conserved cysteine through the conserved F or W. The D gene is left open where the match is weak. For some rows the clone size is stated as once, few or many, or as a class when expanded; others skip it.

v_gene: TRBV19
d_gene: .
len: 19
abundance: .
j_gene: TRBJ2-6
CDR3aa: CASSIARTLVSSGANVLTF
CDR3nt: TGTGCCAGTAGTATAGCAAGGACACTCGTAAGCTCTGGGGCCAACGTCCTGACTTTC

v_gene: TRBV7-9
d_gene: .
len: 15
abundance: .
j_gene: TRBJ2-1
CDR3aa: CASSSSLLAGHEQFF
CDR3nt: TGTGCCAGCAGCTCCTCATTACTTGCGGGCCATGAGCAGTTCTTC

v_gene: TRBV19
d_gene: TRBD1
len: 14
abundance: .
j_gene: TRBJ2-2
CDR3aa: CASSIAGGQGRLFF
CDR3nt: TGTGCCAGTAGTATAGCGGGGGGACAGGGCCGGCTGTTTTTT

v_gene: TRBV29-1
d_gene: TRBD2
len: 15
abundance: .
j_gene: TRBJ2-3
CDR3aa: CSVATGRGNTDTQYF
CDR3nt: TGCAGCGTTGCGACCGGGAGGGGGAACACAGATACGCAGTATTTT

v_gene: TRBV6-5
d_gene: .
len: 16
abundance: .
j_gene: TRBJ1-4
CDR3aa: CASSYGSEKFNEKLFF
CDR3nt: TGTGCCAGCAGTTACGGCTCGGAAAAGTTTAATGAAAAACTGTTTTTT

v_gene: TRBV7-8
d_gene: TRBD2
len: 15
abundance: .
j_gene: TRBJ2-5
CDR3aa: CASSTGGGWEETQYF
CDR3nt: TGTGCCAGCAGCACCGGGGGGGGATGGGAAGAGACCCAGTACTTC

v_gene: TRBV9
d_gene: TRBD1
len: 16
abundance: few
j_gene: TRBJ2-5
CDR3aa: CASSPRTGLDQETQYF
CDR3nt: TGTGCCAGCAGCCCAAGGACAGGGCTCGATCAGGAGACCCAGTACTTC

v_gene: TRBV7-2
d_gene: .
len: 16
abundance: .
j_gene: TRBJ1-3
CDR3aa: CASSLIPGSTGNTIYF
CDR3nt: TGTGCCAGCAGCTTAATTCCGGGGTCGACAGGAAACACCATATATTTT

v_gene: TRBV29-1
d_gene: TRBD1
len: 14
abundance: .
j_gene: TRBJ1-1
CDR3aa: CSVERVGTGGQAFF
CDR3nt: TGCAGCGTTGAGCGGGTAGGAACAGGGGGACAAGCTTTCTTT

v_gene: TRBV18
d_gene: .
len: 16
abundance: .
j_gene: TRBJ1-5
CDR3aa: CASSRDVPWGNQPQHF
CDR3nt: TGTGCCAGCTCACGGGACGTACCTTGGGGCAATCAGCCCCAGCATTTT

v_gene: TRBV6-6
d_gene: .
len: 14
abundance: .
j_gene: TRBJ1-3
CDR3aa: CASSYSGGGNTIYF
CDR3nt: TGTGCCAGCAGTTACTCAGGAGGCGGAAACACCATATATTTT

v_gene: TRBV18
d_gene: .
len: 13
abundance: .
j_gene: TRBJ1-4
CDR3aa: CASSGQFNEKLFF
CDR3nt: TGTGCCAGCTCAGGACAGTTTAATGAAAAACTGTTTTTT

v_gene: TRBV10-1
d_gene: .
len: 14
abundance: .
j_gene: TRBJ1-1
CDR3aa: CASSVQTKNTEAFF
CDR3nt: TGCGCCAGCAGCGTACAAACTAAAAACACTGAAGCTTTCTTT

v_gene: TRBV4-1
d_gene: TRBD2
len: 14
abundance: .
j_gene: TRBJ2-1
CDR3aa: CASSPRTSPNEQFF
CDR3nt: TGCGCCAGCAGCCCTCGGACTAGCCCCAATGAGCAGTTCTTC

v_gene: TRBV7-9
d_gene: TRBD1
len: 14
abundance: .
j_gene: TRBJ2-7
CDR3aa: CASSLIDRGGEQYF
CDR3nt: TGTGCCAGCAGCTTAATCGACAGGGGTGGCGAGCAGTACTTC

v_gene: TRBV28
d_gene: .
len: 14
abundance: few
j_gene: TRBJ1-1
CDR3aa: CASKDSIRNTEAFF
CDR3nt: TGTGCCAGTAAGGATTCAATCAGGAACACTGAAGCTTTCTTT

v_gene: TRBV7-9
d_gene: .
len: 11
abundance: .
j_gene: TRBJ1-1
CDR3aa: CASSLRGEAFF
CDR3nt: TGTGCCAGCAGCTTACGGGGTGAAGCTTTCTTT

v_gene: TRBV28
d_gene: TRBD2
len: 16
abundance: .
j_gene: TRBJ2-1
CDR3aa: CASSLDIAGVYNEQFF
CDR3nt: TGTGCCAGCAGTTTAGACATAGCGGGGGTCTACAATGAGCAGTTCTTC

v_gene: TRBV15
d_gene: .
len: 14
abundance: .
j_gene: TRBJ2-1
CDR3aa: CATSGDSSYNEQFF
CDR3nt: TGTGCCACCAGCGGCGACAGTTCCTACAATGAGCAGTTCTTC